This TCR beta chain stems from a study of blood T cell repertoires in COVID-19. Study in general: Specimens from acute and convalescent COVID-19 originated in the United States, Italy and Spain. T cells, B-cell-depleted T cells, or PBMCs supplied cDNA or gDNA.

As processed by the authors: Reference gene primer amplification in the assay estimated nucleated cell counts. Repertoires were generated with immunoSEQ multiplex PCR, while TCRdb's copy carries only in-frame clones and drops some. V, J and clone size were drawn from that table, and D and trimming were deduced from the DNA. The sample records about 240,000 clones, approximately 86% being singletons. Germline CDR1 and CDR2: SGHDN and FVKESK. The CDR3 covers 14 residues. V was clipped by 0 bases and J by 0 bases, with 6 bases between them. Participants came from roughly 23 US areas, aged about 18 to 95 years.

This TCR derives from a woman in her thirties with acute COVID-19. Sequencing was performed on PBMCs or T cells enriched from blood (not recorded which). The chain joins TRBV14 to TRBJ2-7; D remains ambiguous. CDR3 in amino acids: CASSQETSSYEQYF. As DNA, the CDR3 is TGTGCCAGCAGCCAAGAAACATCCTCCTACGAGCAGTACTTC.